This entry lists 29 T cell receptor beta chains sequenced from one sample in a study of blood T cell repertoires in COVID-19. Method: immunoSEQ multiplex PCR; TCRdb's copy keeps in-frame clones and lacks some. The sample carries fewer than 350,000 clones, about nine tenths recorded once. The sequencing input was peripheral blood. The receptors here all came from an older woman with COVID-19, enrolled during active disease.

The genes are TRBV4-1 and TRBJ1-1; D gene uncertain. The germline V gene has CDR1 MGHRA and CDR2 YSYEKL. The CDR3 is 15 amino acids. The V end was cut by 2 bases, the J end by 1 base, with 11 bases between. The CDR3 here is CASSQYPVRNTEAFF. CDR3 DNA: TGCGCCAGCAGCCAATACCCGGTAAGGAACACTGAAGCTTTCTTT.

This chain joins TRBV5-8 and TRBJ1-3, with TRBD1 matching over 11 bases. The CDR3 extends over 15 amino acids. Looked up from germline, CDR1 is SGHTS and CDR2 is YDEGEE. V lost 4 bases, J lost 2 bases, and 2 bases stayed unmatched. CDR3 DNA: TGTGCCAGCAGCCGGGACAGGGGGACTGGAAACACCATATATTTT. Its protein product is CASSRDRGTGNTIYF.

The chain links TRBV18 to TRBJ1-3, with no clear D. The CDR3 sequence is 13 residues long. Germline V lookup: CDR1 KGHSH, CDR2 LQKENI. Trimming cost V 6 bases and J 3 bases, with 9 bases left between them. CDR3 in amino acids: CASSIDIGNTIYF. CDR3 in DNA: TGTGCCAGCTCCATAGACATTGGAAACACCATATATTTT. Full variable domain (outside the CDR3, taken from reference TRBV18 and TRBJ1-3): NAGVMQNPRHLVRRRGQEARLRCSPMKGHSHVYWYRQLPEEGLKFMVYLQKENIIDESGMPKERFSAEFPKEGPSILRIQQVVRGDSAAYFCASSIDIGNTIYFGEGSWLTVV.

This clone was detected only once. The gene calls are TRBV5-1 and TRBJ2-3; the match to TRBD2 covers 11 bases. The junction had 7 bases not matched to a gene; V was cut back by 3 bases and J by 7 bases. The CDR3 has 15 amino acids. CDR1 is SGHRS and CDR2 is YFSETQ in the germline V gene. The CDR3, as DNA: TGCGCCAGCAGCTCTAGCGGGGGGCCGGGGAATACGCAGTATTTT. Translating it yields CASSSSGGPGNTQYF.

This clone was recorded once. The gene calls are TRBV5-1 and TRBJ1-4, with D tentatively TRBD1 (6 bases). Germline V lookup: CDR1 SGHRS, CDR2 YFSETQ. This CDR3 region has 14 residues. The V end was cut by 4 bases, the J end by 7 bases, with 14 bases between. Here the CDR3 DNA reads TGCGCCAGCAGCAACAGGGAGAGACCTGAAAAACTGTTTTTT. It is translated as CASSNRERPEKLFF. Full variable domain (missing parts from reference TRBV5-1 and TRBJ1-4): KAGVTQTPRYLIKTRGQQVTLSCSPISGHRSVSWYQQTPGQGLQFLFEYFSETQRNKGNFPGRFSGRQFSNSRSEMNVSTLELGDSALYLCASSNRERPEKLFFGSGTQLSVL.

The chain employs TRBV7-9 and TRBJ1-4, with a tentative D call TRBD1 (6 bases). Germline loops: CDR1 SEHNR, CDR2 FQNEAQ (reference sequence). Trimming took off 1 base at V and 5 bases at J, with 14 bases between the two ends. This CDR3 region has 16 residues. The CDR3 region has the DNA TGTGCCAGCAGCTTAGGGGCAGGGGAGCTGAATGAAAAACTGTTTTTT. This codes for CASSLGAGELNEKLFF.

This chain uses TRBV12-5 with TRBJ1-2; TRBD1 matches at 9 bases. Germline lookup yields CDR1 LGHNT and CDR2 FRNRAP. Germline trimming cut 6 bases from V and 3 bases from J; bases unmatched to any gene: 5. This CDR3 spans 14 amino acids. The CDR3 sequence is CASGQQGADYGYTF. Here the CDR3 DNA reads TGTGCTAGTGGACAACAGGGGGCAGACTATGGCTACACCTTC. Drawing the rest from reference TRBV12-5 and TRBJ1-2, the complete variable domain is DARVTQTPRHKVTEMGQEVTMRCQPILGHNTVFWYRQTMMQGLELLAYFRNRAPLDDSGMPKDRFSAEMPDATLATLKIQPSEPRDSAVYFCASGQQGADYGYTFGSGTRLTVV.

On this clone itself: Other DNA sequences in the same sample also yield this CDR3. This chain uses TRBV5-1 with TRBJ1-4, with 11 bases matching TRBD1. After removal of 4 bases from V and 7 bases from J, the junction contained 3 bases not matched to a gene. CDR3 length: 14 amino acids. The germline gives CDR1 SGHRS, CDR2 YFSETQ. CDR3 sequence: CASSTGTGGEKLFF. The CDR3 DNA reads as TGCGCCAGCAGCACCGGGACAGGGGGTGAAAAACTGTTTTTT.

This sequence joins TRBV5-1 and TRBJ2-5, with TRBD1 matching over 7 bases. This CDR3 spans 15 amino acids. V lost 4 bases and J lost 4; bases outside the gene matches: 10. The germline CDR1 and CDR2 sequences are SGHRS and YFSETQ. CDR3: CASSDSQGPAETQYF. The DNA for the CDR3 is TGCGCCAGCAGCGATTCACAGGGGCCGGCAGAGACCCAGTACTTC. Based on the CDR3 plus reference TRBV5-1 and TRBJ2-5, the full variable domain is KAGVTQTPRYLIKTRGQQVTLSCSPISGHRSVSWYQQTPGQGLQFLFEYFSETQRNKGNFPGRFSGRQFSNSRSEMNVSTLELGDSALYLCASSDSQGPAETQYFGPGTRLLVL.

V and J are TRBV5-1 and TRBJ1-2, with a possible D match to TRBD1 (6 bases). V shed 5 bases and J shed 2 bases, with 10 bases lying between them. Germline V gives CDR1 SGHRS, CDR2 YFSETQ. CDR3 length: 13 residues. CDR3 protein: CASSAQGNYGYTF. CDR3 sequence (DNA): TGCGCCAGCAGTGCCCAGGGGAACTATGGCTACACCTTC.

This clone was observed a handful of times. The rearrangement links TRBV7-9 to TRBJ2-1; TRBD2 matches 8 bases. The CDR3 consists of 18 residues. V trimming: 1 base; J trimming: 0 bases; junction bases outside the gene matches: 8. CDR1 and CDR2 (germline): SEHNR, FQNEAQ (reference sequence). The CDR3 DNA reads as TGTGCCAGCAGCTTAGGTACCGGGGGGGTTCCCTCCTACAATGAGCAGTTCTTC. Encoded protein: CASSLGTGGVPSYNEQFF.

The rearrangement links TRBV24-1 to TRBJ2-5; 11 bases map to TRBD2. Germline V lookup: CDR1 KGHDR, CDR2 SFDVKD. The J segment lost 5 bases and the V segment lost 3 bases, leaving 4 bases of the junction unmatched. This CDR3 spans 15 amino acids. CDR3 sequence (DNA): TGTGCCACCAGTGATCAGACTAGCGGGGTGGAGACCCAGTACTTC. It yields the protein CATSDQTSGVETQYF.

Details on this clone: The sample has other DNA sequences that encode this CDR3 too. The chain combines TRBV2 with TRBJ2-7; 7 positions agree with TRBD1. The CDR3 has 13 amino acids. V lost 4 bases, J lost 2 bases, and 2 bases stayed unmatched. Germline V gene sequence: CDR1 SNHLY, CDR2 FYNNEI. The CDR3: CASSGTGPYEQYF. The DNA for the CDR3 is TGTGCCAGCAGTGGGACAGGCCCCTACGAGCAGTACTTC.

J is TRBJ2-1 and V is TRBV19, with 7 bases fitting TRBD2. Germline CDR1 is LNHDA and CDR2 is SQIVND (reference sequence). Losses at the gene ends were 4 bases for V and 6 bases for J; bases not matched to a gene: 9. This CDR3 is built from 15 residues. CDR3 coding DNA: TGTGCCAGTAGTAGAAGCGGGGTTAGGGGCAATGAGCAGTTCTTC. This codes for CASSRSGVRGNEQFF.

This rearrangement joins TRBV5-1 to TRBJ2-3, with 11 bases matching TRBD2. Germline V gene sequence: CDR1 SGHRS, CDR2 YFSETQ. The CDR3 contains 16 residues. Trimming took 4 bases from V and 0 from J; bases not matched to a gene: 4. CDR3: CASSVGLAASTDTQYF. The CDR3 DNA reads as TGCGCCAGCAGCGTGGGACTAGCGGCGAGCACAGATACGCAGTATTTT.

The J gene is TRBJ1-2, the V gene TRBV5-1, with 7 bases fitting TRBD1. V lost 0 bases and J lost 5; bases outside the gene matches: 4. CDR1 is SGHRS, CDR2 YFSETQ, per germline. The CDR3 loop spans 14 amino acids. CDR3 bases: TGCGCCAGCAGCTTGGTCGCAGGGGGGTATGGCTACACCTTC. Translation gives CASSLVAGGYGYTF.

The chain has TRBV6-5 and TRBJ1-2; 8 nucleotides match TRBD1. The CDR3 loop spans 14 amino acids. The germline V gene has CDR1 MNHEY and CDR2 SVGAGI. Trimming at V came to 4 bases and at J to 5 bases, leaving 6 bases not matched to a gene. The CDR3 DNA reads TGTGCCAGCAGTTCTGCGACAGGGGTGTATGGCTACACCTTC. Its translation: CASSSATGVYGYTF.

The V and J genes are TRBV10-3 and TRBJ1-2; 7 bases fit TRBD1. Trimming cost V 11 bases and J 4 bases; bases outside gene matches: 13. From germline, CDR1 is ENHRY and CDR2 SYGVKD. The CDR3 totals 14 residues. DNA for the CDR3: TGTGCCGCCCACCTGACAGGGAGAGGCTATGGCTACACCTTC. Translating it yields CAAHLTGRGYGYTF.

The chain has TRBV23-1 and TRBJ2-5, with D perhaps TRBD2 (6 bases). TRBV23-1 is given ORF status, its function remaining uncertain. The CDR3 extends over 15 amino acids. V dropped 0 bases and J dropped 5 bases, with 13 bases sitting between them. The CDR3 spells CASSQSSGDRETQYF. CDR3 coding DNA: TGCGCCAGCAGTCAATCGTCGGGGGATAGGGAGACCCAGTACTTC.

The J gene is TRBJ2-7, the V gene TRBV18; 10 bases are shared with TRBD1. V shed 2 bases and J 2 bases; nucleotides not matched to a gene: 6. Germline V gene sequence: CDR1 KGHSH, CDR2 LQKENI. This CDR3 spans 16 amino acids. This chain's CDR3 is CASSPFRQGATYEQYF. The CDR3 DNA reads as TGTGCCAGCTCACCATTTCGACAGGGGGCCACCTACGAGCAGTACTTC.

CDR3 sequence (DNA): TGTGCCAGCACCACACGCCGGGGATACGAGCAGTACTTC. Translation: CASTTRRGYEQYF. The gene calls are TRBV7-9 and TRBJ2-7; D may be TRBD2 (5 bases). V was clipped by 7 bases and J by 4 bases, with 14 bases between them. In germline, CDR1 is SEHNR, CDR2 FQNEAQ (reference sequence). The CDR3 totals 13 residues.

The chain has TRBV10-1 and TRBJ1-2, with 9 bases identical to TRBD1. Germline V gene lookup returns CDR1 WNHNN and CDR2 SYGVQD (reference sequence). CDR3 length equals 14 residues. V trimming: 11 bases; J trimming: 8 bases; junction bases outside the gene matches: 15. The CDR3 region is CAFVTGTGIRGYTF. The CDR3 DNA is TGCGCCTTTGTAACCGGGACAGGGATAAGAGGCTACACCTTC.

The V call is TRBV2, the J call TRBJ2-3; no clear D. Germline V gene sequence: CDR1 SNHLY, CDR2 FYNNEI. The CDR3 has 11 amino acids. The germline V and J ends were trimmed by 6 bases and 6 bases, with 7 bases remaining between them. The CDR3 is CASRSGDTQYF. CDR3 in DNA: TGTGCCAGCAGATCCGGGGATACGCAGTATTTT.

The CDR3 spells CAGRTDQETQYF. CDR3 nucleotides: TGTGCCGGACGGACAGACCAAGAGACCCAGTACTTC. V usage is TRBV2 and J usage is TRBJ2-5, with a weak D call TRBD1 (6 bases). The V end was cut by 11 bases, the J end by 0 bases, with 10 bases between. Per the germline V gene, CDR1 is SNHLY and CDR2 is FYNNEI. The CDR3 is made up of 12 amino acids.

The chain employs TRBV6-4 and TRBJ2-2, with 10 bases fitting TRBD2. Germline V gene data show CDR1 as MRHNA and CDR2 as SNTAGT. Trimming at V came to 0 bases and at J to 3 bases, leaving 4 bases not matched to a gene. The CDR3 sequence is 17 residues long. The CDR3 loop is CASSDSASGGHTGELFF. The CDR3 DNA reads TGTGCCAGCAGTGACTCGGCTAGCGGGGGTCACACCGGGGAGCTGTTTTTT.

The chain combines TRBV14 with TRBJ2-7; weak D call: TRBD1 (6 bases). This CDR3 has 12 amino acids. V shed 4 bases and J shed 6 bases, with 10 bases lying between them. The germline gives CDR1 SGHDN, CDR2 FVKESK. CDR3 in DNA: TGTGCCAGCAGCCCCGGACAGAGCGAGCAGTACTTC. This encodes CASSPGQSEQYF.

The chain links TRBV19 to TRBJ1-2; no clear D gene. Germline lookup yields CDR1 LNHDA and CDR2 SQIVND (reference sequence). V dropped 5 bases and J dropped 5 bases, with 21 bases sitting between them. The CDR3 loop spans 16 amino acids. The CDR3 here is CASSPGGGRVRYGYTF. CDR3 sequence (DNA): TGTGCCAGTAGTCCCGGAGGAGGGCGGGTGAGGTATGGCTACACCTTC.

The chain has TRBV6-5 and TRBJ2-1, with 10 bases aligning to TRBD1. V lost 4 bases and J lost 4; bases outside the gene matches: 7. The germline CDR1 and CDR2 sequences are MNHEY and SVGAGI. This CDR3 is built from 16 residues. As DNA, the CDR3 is TGTGCCAGCAGTTCCCGGACAGGGGGGTTGTACAATGAGCAGTTCTTC. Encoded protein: CASSSRTGGLYNEQFF.

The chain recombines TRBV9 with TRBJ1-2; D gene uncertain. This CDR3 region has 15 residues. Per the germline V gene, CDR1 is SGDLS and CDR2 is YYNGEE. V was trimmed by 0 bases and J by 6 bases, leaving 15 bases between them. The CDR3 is CASSVAYRPSDGYTF. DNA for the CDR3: TGTGCCAGCAGCGTAGCTTACAGACCTTCGGATGGCTACACCTTC.